This T cell receptor (beta chain) was obtained from a study of blood T cells in healthy people across ages. Total RNA amounts of at least 5.5 micrograms were extracted per sample. Study-level results: Unsorted PBMCs prevented conclusive naive versus antigen-experienced comparison.

With regard to this clonotype: As yet, its antigen is unknown.

Next came a second PCR, run for about 7 to 12 cycles, which used a sample-barcoded 5' primer along with a J-beta primer mix. TCRdb passed the 5' RACE reads through MiXCR, listing each CDR3 protein once. Found here are hundreds of thousands of distinct CDR3 sequences, more than 20% of them singletons; the top ten hold under 10%. The CDR3 covers 13 residues. The germline V gene has CDR1 LGHDT and CDR2 YNNKEL (reference sequence). These data were also filed under a second study, of T cells of mothers and their children. That work contributes: Barcodes for each sample and 2-4 random nucleotides were added by the M1S primer used in the second PCR. Mothers yielded over 8.5 million CDR3 reads, children several million each.

The rearrangement uses TRBV3-1 and TRBJ2-5; 7 bases match TRBD2. Near its end, the DNA agrees better with TRBJ2-1, so the J call may be wrong. This TCR derives from a boy aged 5-17 years in good health. Sequencing used blood. The CDR3 protein is CASSQLADNEQFF. The CDR3 DNA is TGTGCCAGCAGCCAACTAGCGGACAATGAGCAGTTCTTC.